This T cell receptor (beta chain) was retrieved from a study of blood T cell repertoires in COVID-19. Study-level information: The samples span acute and convalescent COVID-19 from the United States, Italy and Spain. Sources were T cells, B-cell-depleted T cells, or PBMCs; the material itself was cDNA or gDNA.

Seattle enrolled patients during active infection and tracked them longitudinally. Libraries were prepared by immunoSEQ multiplex PCR; TCRdb keeps only in-frame clonotypes and omits some of them. This sample has about 120,000 clones, with around 89% found just once. CDR3 length equals 15 residues. The germline gives CDR1 MNHEY, CDR2 SVGEGT. The trim removed 5 bases at V and 6 bases at J, leaving 6 bases unmatched. Sequencing was performed on peripheral blood. The source of this sequence is a woman aged 55-70 years with COVID-19, enrolled during active disease. The chain recombines TRBV6-2 or TRBV6-3 with TRBJ2-1; TRBD2 matches at 11 bases. CDR3 DNA: TGTGCCAGCAGTGAGCCTAGCGGGGGGCGCAATGAGCAGTTCTTC. The encoded protein is CASSEPSGGRNEQFF.